This TCR beta chain was retrieved from a study of T-cell memory formation after mild COVID-19. The wider study: In these data, TCR clusters were largely donor specific. Study-wide points: That cross-reactive memory joined was suggested by some responding clones appearing in pre-infection memory. Clones which contracted sat mainly in CM and EM if CD4+, and in EMRA if CD8+.

UMIs and sample barcodes were carried by the TCR alpha and TCR beta cDNA libraries that 5'RACE produced using constant-segment primers. One entry per CDR3 protein results from TCRdb running MiXCR on the 5' RACE reads. The sample shows 250,000 or so distinct CDR3 sequences, more than 15% of them seen only once. This clonotype was counted only a few times. Its antigen is undetermined. The sequence was collected from a man younger than 30 who had mild COVID-19 (a few samples of this study predate the infection). Cell type and time point are not known. Specimen: PBMCs or a T cell subset sorted from them (not recorded which).

CDR3 bases: TGTGCCAGCAGCTTACCCCCTGAAGCTTTCTTT. This translates into CASSLPPEAFF. The V call is TRBV7-3, the J call TRBJ1-1; D is uncertain. Germline V gene sequence: CDR1 SGHTA, CDR2 FQGTGA. The CDR3 has 11 residues. Between the trimmed V and J ends, which lost 2 bases and 6 bases, there was a span of 4 bases.